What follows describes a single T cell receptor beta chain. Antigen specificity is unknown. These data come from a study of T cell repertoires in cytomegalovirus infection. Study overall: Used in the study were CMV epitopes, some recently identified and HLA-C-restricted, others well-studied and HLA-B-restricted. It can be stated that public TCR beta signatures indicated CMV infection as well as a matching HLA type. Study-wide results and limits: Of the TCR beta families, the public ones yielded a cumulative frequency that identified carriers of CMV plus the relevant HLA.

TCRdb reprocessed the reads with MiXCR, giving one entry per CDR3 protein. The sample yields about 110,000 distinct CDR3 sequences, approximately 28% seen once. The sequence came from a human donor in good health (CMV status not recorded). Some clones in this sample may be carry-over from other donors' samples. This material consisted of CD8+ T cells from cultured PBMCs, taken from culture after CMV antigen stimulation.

The CDR3 DNA is TGTGCCAGCAGTGAAGTGGTGGAGGGGAGCACTGAAGCTTTCTTT. Amino acids: CASSEVVEGSTEAFF. The chain links TRBV6-1 to TRBJ1-1, with a weak D call TRBD1 (5 bases). Trimming cost V 1 base and J 4 bases, with 13 bases left between them. Looked up from germline, CDR1 is MNHNS and CDR2 is SASEGT. The CDR3 has 15 residues.